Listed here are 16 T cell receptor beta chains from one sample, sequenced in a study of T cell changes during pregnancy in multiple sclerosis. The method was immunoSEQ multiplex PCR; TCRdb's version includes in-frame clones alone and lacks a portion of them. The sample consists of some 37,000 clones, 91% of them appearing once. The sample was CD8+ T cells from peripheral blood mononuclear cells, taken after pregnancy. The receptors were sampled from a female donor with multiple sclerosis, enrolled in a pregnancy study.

CDR3 nucleotides: TGTGCCAGTAGTATTCGGCAGGGCGAAGAAAAACTGTTTTTT. Its protein is CASSIRQGEEKLFF. J is TRBJ1-4 and V is TRBV19; a weak D match, TRBD1 (5 bases). In germline, CDR1 is LNHDA, CDR2 SQIVND (reference sequence). Trimming shortened V by 3 bases and J by 8 bases, and 13 bases separated the two germline ends. The CDR3 is made up of 14 amino acids.

This chain's CDR3 is CASNREGIGEETQYF. CDR3 bases: TGTGCCAGTAACAGGGAGGGAATCGGGGAAGAGACCCAGTACTTC. The chain recombines TRBV19 with TRBJ2-5; D possibly corresponds to TRBD2 (7 bases). The CDR3 loop spans 15 amino acids. Germline loops: CDR1 LNHDA, CDR2 SQIVND (reference sequence). The V gene lost 7 bases and the J gene lost 3 bases, with 18 bases spanning the gap.

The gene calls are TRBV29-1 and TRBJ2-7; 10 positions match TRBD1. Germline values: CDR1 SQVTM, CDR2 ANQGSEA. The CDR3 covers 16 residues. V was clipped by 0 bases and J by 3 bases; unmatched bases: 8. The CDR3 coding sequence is TGCAGCGTTGAAGATCCCGTGACAGGGGGCAACTACGAGCAGTACTTC. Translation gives CSVEDPVTGGNYEQYF.

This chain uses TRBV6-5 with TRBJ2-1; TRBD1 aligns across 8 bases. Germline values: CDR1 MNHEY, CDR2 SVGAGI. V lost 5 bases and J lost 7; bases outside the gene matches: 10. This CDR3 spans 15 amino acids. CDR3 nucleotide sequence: TGTGCCAGCAGTGGTCCCGGGACAGGAGTAAATGAGCAGTTCTTC. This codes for CASSGPGTGVNEQFF.

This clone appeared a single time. In nucleotides, the CDR3 is TGCGCCAGCAGCCAAGATCGAGGGGGAAATTACGAGCAGTACTTC. Translating gives CASSQDRGGNYEQYF. The chain couples TRBV4-1 to TRBJ2-7; TRBD1 is a possible D gene (6 bases). Per germline, CDR1 MGHRA and CDR2 YSYEKL. Trimming pared 0 bases from V and 4 bases from J, leaving 13 bases between. The CDR3 has 15 residues.

CDR3 in amino acids: CASSHSTRGRREQYF. The CDR3, as DNA: TGTGCCAGCAGCCATAGTACCAGGGGGCGTCGGGAGCAGTACTTC. This sequence joins TRBV14 and TRBJ2-7; TRBD1 matches at 8 bases. Trimming took 3 bases from V and 7 from J; bases not matched to a gene: 11. The CDR3 is 15 amino acids. Germline V gene lookup returns CDR1 SGHDN and CDR2 FVKESK.

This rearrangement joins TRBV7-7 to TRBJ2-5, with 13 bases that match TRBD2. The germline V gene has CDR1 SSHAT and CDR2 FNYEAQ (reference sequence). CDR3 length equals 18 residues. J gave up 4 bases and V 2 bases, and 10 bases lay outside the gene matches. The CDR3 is CASSLRTSGSMGGETQYF. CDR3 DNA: TGTGCCAGCAGCTTACGGACTAGCGGGAGTATGGGGGGAGAGACCCAGTACTTC.

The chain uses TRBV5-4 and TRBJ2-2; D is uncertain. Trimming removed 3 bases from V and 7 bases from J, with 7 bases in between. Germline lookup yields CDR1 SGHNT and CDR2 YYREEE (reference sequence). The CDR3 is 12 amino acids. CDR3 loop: CASSSYDGELFF. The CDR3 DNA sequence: TGTGCCAGCAGCTCCTACGACGGGGAGCTGTTTTTT.

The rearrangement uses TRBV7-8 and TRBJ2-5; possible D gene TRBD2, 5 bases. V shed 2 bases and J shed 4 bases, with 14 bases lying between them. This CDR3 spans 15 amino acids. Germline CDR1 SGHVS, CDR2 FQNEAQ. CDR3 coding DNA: TGTGCCAGCAGCTTATTGGTCACGGGGAGAGAGACCCAGTACTTC. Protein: CASSLLVTGRETQYF. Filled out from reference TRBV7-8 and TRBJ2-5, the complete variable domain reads GAGVSQSPRYKVAKRGQDVALRCDPISGHVSLFWYQQALGQGPEFLTYFQNEAQLDKSGLPSDRFFAERPEGSVSTLKIQRTQQEDSAVYLCASSLLVTGRETQYFGPGTRLLVL.

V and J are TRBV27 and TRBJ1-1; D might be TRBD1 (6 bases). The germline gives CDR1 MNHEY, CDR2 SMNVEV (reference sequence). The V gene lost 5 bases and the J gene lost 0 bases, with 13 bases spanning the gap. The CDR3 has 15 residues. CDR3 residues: CASSLGAHLNTEAFF. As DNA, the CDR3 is TGTGCCAGCAGTCTGGGGGCACACCTGAACACTGAAGCTTTCTTT.

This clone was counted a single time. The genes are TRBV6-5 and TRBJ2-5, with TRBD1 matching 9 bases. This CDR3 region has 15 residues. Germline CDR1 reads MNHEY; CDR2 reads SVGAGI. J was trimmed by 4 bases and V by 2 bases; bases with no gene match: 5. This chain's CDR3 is CASSYGQGIRETQYF. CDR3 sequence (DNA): TGTGCCAGCAGTTACGGACAGGGGATTAGAGAGACCCAGTACTTC.

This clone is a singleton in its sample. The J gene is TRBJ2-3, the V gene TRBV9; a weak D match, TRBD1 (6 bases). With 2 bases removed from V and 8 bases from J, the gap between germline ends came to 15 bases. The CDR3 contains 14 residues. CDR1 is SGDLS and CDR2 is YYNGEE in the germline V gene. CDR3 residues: CASSVPGEKATQYF. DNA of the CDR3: TGTGCCAGCAGCGTCCCAGGGGAGAAAGCTACGCAGTATTTT.

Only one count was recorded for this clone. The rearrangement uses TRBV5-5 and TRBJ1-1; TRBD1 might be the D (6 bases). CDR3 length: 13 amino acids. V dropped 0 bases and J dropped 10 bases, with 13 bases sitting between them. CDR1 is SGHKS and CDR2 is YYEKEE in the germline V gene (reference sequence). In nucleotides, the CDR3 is TGTGCCAGCAGCTTGGAAGGGGGTACCCTAGCTTTCTTT. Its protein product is CASSLEGGTLAFF. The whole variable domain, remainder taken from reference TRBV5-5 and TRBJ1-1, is DAGVTQSPTHLIKTRGQQVTLRCSPISGHKSVSWYQQVLGQGPQFIFQYYEKEERGRGNFPDRFSARQFPNYSSELNVNALLLGDSALYLCASSLEGGTLAFFGQGTRLTVV.

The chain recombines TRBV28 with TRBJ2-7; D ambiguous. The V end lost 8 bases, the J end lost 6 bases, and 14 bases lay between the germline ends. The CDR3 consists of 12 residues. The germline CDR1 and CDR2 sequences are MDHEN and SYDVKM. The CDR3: CASGHISSEQYF. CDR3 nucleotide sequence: TGTGCCAGCGGTCATATTAGTAGCGAGCAGTACTTC.

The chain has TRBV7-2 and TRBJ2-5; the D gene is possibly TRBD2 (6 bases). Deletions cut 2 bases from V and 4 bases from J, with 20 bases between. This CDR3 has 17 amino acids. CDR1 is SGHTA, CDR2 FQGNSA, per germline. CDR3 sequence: CASSLRRGGSVRETQYF. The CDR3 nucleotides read TGTGCCAGCAGCTTACGTCGTGGGGGGTCGGTACGAGAGACCCAGTACTTC.

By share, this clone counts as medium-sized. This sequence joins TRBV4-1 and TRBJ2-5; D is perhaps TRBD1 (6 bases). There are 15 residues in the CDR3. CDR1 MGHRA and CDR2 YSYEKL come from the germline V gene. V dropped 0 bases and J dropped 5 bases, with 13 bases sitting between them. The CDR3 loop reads CASSQDPGAWETQYF. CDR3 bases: TGCGCCAGCAGCCAAGATCCAGGGGCGTGGGAGACCCAGTACTTC.